These 20 T cell receptor beta chains came from one sample sequenced in a study of blood T cell repertoires in COVID-19. Profiled with immunoSEQ multiplex PCR; TCRdb holds only in-frame clones, not every one. This table has about 250,000 clones, roughly 82% appearing once. The source material was peripheral blood. Source of these receptors: a woman older than 75 with COVID-19, enrolled during active disease.

The rearrangement uses TRBV5-8 and TRBJ1-2; D perhaps matches TRBD1 (6 bases). CDR3 size: 13 residues. Germline CDR1 and CDR2: SGHTS and YDEGEE. The V gene lost 2 bases and the J gene lost 4 bases, with 9 bases spanning the gap. The CDR3 here is CASSLDRIYGYTF. Written as DNA, the CDR3 is TGTGCCAGCAGCTTAGACAGGATCTATGGCTACACCTTC.

The chain has TRBV6-4 and TRBJ2-7; perhaps TRBD2 as D (5 bases). The CDR3 extends over 19 amino acids. Germline assignment: CDR1 MRHNA and CDR2 SNTAGT. V was cut by 2 bases and J by 3 bases, with 26 bases left in between. The CDR3 DNA sequence: TGTGCCAGCAGTGACCTCACCCCAACCAGAAGAGGACTTTGCTACGAGCAGTACGTC. Encoded protein: CASSDLTPTRRGLCYEQYV.

The chain is built from TRBV5-4 and TRBJ1-1; possibly TRBD1 for D (6 bases). The V gene lost 0 bases and the J gene lost 1 base, with 10 bases spanning the gap. Germline V gives CDR1 SGHNT, CDR2 YYREEE (reference sequence). The CDR3 extends over 15 amino acids. CDR3 DNA sequence: TGTGCCAGCAGCTTGGGGGGGCTGGGGAACACTGAAGCTTTCTTT. This encodes CASSLGGLGNTEAFF.

The chain combines TRBV7-9 with TRBJ2-1, with TRBD2 matching over 16 bases. The CDR3 sequence is 18 residues long. With V trimmed by 5 bases and J by 4 bases, 8 bases remained unmatched. CDR1 is SEHNR, CDR2 FQNEAQ, per germline (reference sequence). The CDR3 DNA reads TGTGCCAGCAGCCGCGGGACTAGCGGGGGGGAGAGATACAATGAGCAGTTCTTC. This sequence encodes CASSRGTSGGERYNEQFF.

J is TRBJ1-1 and V is TRBV12-3 or TRBV12-4; the D gene is possibly TRBD1 (5 bases). CDR3 length: 13 amino acids. V lost 2 bases to trimming and J lost 10 bases, with 14 bases between them. The CDR3: CASSLSGALAAFF. Written as DNA, the CDR3 is TGTGCCAGCAGTTTAAGCGGGGCGTTGGCAGCTTTCTTT.

This clone came up once. The chain links TRBV6-5 to TRBJ1-2; 9 bases are a match to TRBD1. This CDR3 comprises 15 residues. Germline CDR1 and CDR2: MNHEY and SVGAGI. Trimming took 6 bases from V and 8 from J; bases not matched to a gene: 13. CDR3 sequence: CASRSRTGDRGGYTF. The CDR3 coding sequence is TGTGCCAGCAGATCCCGGACAGGGGACCGGGGGGGCTACACCTTC.

This clone appeared a single time. This sequence joins TRBV7-9 and TRBJ2-3, with TRBD1 matching 7 bases. V lost 4 bases to trimming and J lost 3 bases; unmatched junction nucleotides: 10. The length of the CDR3 is 16 residues. Germline-derived CDR1 and CDR2 are SEHNR and FQNEAQ (reference sequence). The CDR3 bases are TGTGCCAGCAGCTCGAACCGACAGGGTCGTACAGATACGCAGTATTTT. Translated: CASSSNRQGRTDTQYF.

V usage is TRBV2 and J usage is TRBJ1-3; perhaps TRBD1 as D (5 bases). The CDR3 has 16 residues. V lost 4 bases to trimming and J lost 0 bases, with 13 bases between them. The germline V gene encodes CDR1 SNHLY and CDR2 FYNNEI. CDR3 DNA: TGTGCCAGCAGTGGGGGCAGTCTCTACTCTGGAAACACCATATATTTT. This codes for CASSGGSLYSGNTIYF.

The chain joins TRBV7-2 to TRBJ2-5, with TRBD2 identical over 7 bases. After removal of 2 bases from V and 2 bases from J, the junction contained 5 bases not matched to a gene. The CDR3 totals 15 residues. CDR1 SGHTA and CDR2 FQGNSA come from the germline V gene. The CDR3 DNA follows: TGTGCCAGCAGCTTACGCCCGGGGGGACAAGAGACCCAGTACTTC. Translation: CASSLRPGGQETQYF.

The chain recombines TRBV19 with TRBJ1-5, with 7 bases matching TRBD1. The germline V gene has CDR1 LNHDA and CDR2 SQIVND (reference sequence). The CDR3 covers 19 residues. V dropped 7 bases and J dropped 0; count of bases not matched to a gene: 18. CDR3 DNA: TGTGCCAGTACGTTCAATCTAGGGGGCTTCCTTTATAGCAATCAGCCCCAGCATTTT. This translates into CASTFNLGGFLYSNQPQHF. The full variable domain, in which reference TRBV19 and TRBJ1-5 provide the parts outside the CDR3, is DGGITQSPKYLFRKEGQNVTLSCEQNLNHDAMYWYRQDPGQGLRLIYYSQIVNDFQKGDIAEGYSVSREKKESFPLTVTSAQKNPTAFYLCASTFNLGGFLYSNQPQHFGDGTRLSIL.

The chain is built from TRBV18 and TRBJ1-1, with 8 nucleotides matching TRBD1. J gave up 7 bases and V 4 bases, and 8 bases lay outside the gene matches. Looked up from germline, CDR1 is KGHSH and CDR2 is LQKENI. The CDR3 spans 14 residues. As DNA, the CDR3 is TGTGCCAGCTCACTTCAGGGGGCGGCGGGTGAAGCTTTCTTT. This sequence encodes CASSLQGAAGEAFF.

V is TRBV4-1 and J is TRBJ1-2, with 7 bases fitting TRBD1. J was trimmed by 5 bases and V by 0 bases; bases with no gene match: 6. Germline V gene lookup returns CDR1 MGHRA and CDR2 YSYEKL. The CDR3 runs to 15 residues. The CDR3 loop is CASSQDDREPYGYTF. CDR3 sequence (DNA): TGCGCCAGCAGCCAAGATGACAGGGAACCTTATGGCTACACCTTC.

The chain is built from TRBV20-1 and TRBJ2-4; 8 bases fit TRBD1. Germline CDR1 is DFQATT and CDR2 is SNEGSKA (reference sequence). The CDR3 contains 18 residues. The V and J ends lost 5 bases and 0 bases, in that order; junction bases with no gene match: 15. This chain's CDR3 is CSAGGTGLVLLAKNIQYF. The CDR3 region has the DNA TGCAGTGCTGGTGGGACAGGTCTAGTTTTACTAGCCAAAAACATTCAGTACTTC.

The chain is built from TRBV2 and TRBJ2-1; tentatively, D is TRBD1 (5 bases). The V end was cut by 4 bases, the J end by 0 bases, with 7 bases between. Germline CDR1 reads SNHLY; CDR2 reads FYNNEI. This CDR3 has 14 residues. CDR3 in DNA: TGTGCCAGCAGTGCCGACAGCTCCTACAATGAGCAGTTCTTC. This translates into CASSADSSYNEQFF.

The chain carries TRBV7-9 and TRBJ2-7; D is unclear. The CDR3 runs to 15 residues. CDR1 and CDR2 (germline): SEHNR, FQNEAQ (reference sequence). Trimming left V 0 bases short and J 0 bases short, with 9 bases between. The CDR3 protein is CASSLAPSSSYEQYV. The CDR3, as DNA: TGTGCCAGCAGCTTAGCCCCTTCGAGCTCCTACGAGCAGTACGTC.

The chain recombines TRBV6-5 with TRBJ2-5; D might be TRBD1 (6 bases). The V end was cut by 4 bases, the J end by 1 base, with 10 bases between. The CDR3 is made up of 14 amino acids. Germline V gene data show CDR1 as MNHEY and CDR2 as SVGAGI. The CDR3, as DNA: TGTGCCAGCAGTTCCGGGACAACCCAAGAGACCCAGTACTTC. It specifies CASSSGTTQETQYF.

The V gene is TRBV10-3, the J gene TRBJ2-7; 8 bases are shared with TRBD1. V was clipped by 5 bases and J by 3 bases; unmatched bases: 3. The CDR3 has 13 amino acids. Germline CDR1 is ENHRY and CDR2 is SYGVKD. The CDR3 loop reads CAISQGANYEQYV. CDR3 nucleotide sequence: TGTGCCATCAGTCAGGGGGCGAACTACGAGCAGTACGTC.

This clone appeared a few times. The chain combines TRBV3-1 (or the pseudogene TRBV3-2) with TRBJ1-5; 9 nucleotides line up with TRBD1. Germline V gives CDR1 LGHDT, CDR2 YNNKEL (reference sequence). The V segment lost 4 bases and the J segment 3 bases; nucleotides outside the gene matches: 1. This CDR3 spans 14 amino acids. CDR3: CASSRTGDNQPQHF. CDR3 in DNA: TGTGCCAGCAGCCGGACAGGGGACAATCAGCCCCAGCATTTT.

Only one count was recorded for this clone. This rearrangement joins TRBV7-8 to TRBJ1-4; D gene ambiguous. The CDR3 is 17 amino acids. Between the trimmed V and J ends, which lost 3 bases and 0 bases, there was a span of 14 bases. In germline, CDR1 is SGHVS, CDR2 FQNEAQ. The CDR3 coding sequence is TGTGCCAGCAGCTTCCGGGGTCACGGGGCAACTAATGAAAAACTGTTTTTT. It is translated as CASSFRGHGATNEKLFF.

This clone was counted between two and nine times. The V gene is TRBV10-2, the J gene TRBJ1-1; D ambiguous. Germline CDR1 reads WSHSY; CDR2 reads SAAADI. This CDR3 comprises 12 residues. Trimming took 4 bases from V and 2 from J, leaving 5 bases between them. CDR3 sequence (DNA): TGCGCCAGCAGTGTCCAAAACACTGAAGCTTTCTTT. Encoded protein: CASSVQNTEAFF.